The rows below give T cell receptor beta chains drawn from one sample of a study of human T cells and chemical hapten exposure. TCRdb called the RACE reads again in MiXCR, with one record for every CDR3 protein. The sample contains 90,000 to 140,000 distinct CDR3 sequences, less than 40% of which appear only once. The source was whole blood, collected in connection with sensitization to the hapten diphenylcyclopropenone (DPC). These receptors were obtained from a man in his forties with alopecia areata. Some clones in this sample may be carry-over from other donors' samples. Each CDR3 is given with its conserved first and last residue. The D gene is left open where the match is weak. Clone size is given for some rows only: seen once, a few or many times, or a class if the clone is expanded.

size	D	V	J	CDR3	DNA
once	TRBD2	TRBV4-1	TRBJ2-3	CASSQVIRLAGGTDTQYF	TGCGCCAGCAGCCAAGTTATTAGGCTAGCGGGAGGCACAGATACGCAGTATTTT
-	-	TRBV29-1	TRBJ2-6	CSVLPAGANVLTF	TGCAGCGTCCTCCCCGCTGGGGCCAACGTCCTGACTTTC
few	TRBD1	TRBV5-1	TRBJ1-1	CASSLWGTGGEAFF	TGCGCCAGCAGCTTGTGGGGGACAGGGGGTGAAGCTTTCTTT
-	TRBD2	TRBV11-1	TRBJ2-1	CASSGTGTSGKNEQFF	TGTGCCAGCAGCGGGACCGGGACTAGCGGGAAGAATGAGCAGTTCTTC
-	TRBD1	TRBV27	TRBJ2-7	CASSPGTGGSFEQYF	TGTGCCAGCAGTCCCGGGACAGGGGGAAGTTTCGAGCAGTACTTC
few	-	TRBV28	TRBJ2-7	CASSSVGTLSYEQYF	TGTGCCAGCAGTTCAGTCGGGACACTCTCCTACGAGCAGTACTTC
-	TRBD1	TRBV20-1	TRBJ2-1	CSAAFGTGVRDEQFF	TGCAGTGCAGCGTTTGGGACAGGGGTCAGGGATGAGCAGTTCTTC
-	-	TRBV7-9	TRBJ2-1	CASSLASWTYNEQFF	TGTGCCAGCAGCTTAGCGAGTTGGACTTACAATGAGCAGTTCTTC
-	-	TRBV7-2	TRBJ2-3	CASSLVGQPTDTQYF	TGTGCCAGCAGCTTAGTTGGTCAGCCCACAGATACGCAGTATTTT
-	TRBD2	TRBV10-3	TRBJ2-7	CAISQGSSGRADSYEQYF	TGTGCCATCAGCCAGGGGAGTAGCGGGAGGGCCGACTCCTACGAGCAGTACTTC
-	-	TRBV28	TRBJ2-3	CASTPGPDTQYF	TGTGCCAGCACACCGGGGCCAGATACGCAGTATTTT
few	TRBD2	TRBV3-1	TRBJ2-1	CASSGLAVEQFF	TGTGCCAGCAGCGGACTAGCGGTTGAGCAGTTCTTC
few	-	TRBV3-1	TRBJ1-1	CASSHQTENAEAFF	TGTGCCAGCAGCCACCAGACAGAAAACGCTGAAGCTTTCTTT
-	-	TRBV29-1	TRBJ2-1	CSVEDRVKAEQFF	TGCAGCGTTGAAGACAGGGTAAAGGCTGAGCAGTTCTTC
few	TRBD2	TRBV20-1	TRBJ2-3	CSAPGLAGSYDTQYF	TGCAGTGCTCCTGGACTAGCGGGATCATACGATACGCAGTATTTT
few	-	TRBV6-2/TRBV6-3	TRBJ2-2	CASSLSGGELFF	TGTGCCAGCAGTTTATCAGGCGGGGAGCTGTTTTTT
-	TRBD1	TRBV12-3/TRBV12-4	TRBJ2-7	CASSFGRRQGKEEQYF	TGTGCCAGCAGTTTTGGAAGGAGACAGGGGAAGGAGGAGCAGTACTTC